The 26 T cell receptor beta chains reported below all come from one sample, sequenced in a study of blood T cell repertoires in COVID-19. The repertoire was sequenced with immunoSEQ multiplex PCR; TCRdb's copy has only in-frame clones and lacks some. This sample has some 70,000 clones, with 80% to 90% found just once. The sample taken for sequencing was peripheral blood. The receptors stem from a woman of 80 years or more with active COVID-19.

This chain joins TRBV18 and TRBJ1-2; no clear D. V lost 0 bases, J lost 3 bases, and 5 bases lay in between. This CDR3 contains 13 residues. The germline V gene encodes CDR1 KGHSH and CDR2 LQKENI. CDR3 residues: CASSPPSYYGYTF. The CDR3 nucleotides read TGTGCCAGCTCACCACCGTCATACTATGGCTACACCTTC.

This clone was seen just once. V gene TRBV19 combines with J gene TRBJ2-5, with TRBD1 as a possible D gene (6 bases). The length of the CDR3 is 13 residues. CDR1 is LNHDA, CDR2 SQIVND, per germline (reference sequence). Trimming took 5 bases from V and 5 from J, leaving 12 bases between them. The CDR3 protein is CASSPRRGETQYF. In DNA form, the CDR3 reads TGTGCCAGTAGTCCAAGAAGGGGGGAGACCCAGTACTTC.

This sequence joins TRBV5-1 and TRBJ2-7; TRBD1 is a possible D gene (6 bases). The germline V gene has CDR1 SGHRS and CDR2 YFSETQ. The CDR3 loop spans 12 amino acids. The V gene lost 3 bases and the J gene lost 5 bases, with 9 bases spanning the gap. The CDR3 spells CASSYEGDEQYF. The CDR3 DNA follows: TGCGCCAGCAGCTATGAGGGGGACGAGCAGTACTTC.

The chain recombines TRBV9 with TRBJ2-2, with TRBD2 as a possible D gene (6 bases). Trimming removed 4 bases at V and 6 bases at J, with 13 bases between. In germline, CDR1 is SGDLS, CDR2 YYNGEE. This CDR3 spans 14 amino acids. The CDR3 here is CASSRGGQAGELFF. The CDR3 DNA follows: TGTGCCAGCAGCCGAGGAGGGCAGGCCGGGGAGCTGTTTTTT. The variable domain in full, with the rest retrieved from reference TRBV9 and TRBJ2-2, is DSGVTQTPKHLITATGQRVTLRCSPRSGDLSVYWYQQSLDQGLQFLIQYYNGEERAKGNILERFSAQQFPDLHSELNLSSLELGDSALYFCASSRGGQAGELFFGEGSRLTVL.

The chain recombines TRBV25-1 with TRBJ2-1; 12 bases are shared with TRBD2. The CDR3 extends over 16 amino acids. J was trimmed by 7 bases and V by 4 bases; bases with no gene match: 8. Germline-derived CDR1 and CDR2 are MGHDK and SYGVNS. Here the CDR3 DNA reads TGTGCCAGCAGTGGGTCTAGCGGGAGGGCTAGGAATGAGCAGTTCTTC. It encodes CASSGSSGRARNEQFF.

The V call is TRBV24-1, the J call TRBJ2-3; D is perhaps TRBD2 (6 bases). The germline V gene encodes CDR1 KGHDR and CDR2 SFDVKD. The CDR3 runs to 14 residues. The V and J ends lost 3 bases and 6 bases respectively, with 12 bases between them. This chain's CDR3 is CATSDPGLTDTQYF. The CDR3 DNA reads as TGTGCCACCAGTGATCCGGGACTCACGGATACGCAGTATTTT.

DNA for the CDR3: TGTGCCACCAGCCCCCGTCGGAACACCGGGGAGCTGTTTTTT. Translating it yields CATSPRRNTGELFF. The chain carries TRBV15 and TRBJ2-2; D gene ambiguous. Trimming took 5 bases from V and 1 from J, leaving 8 bases between them. The CDR3 totals 14 residues. CDR1 is LNHNV and CDR2 is YYDKDF in the germline V gene (reference sequence).

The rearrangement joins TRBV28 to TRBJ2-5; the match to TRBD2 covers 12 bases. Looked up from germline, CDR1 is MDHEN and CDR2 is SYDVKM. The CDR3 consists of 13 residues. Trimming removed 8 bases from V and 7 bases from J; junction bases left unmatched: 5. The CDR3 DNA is TGTGCCAGCCGGACTAGCGGGGCCCGGACCCAGTACTTC. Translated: CASRTSGARTQYF.

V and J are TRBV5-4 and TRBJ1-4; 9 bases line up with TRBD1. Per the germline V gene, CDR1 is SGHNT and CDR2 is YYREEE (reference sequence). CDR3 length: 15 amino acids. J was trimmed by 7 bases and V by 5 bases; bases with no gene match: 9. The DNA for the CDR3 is TGTGCCAGCAGAAATACAGGGGGCGTTGGTGAAAAACTGTTTTTT. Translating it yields CASRNTGGVGEKLFF.

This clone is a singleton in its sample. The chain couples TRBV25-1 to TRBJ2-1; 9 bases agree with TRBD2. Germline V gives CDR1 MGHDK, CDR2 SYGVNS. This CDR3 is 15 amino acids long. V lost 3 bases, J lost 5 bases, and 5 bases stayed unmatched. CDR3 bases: TGTGCCAGCAGTGATCCCCGACTAGCGGACAATGAGCAGTTCTTC. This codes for CASSDPRLADNEQFF.

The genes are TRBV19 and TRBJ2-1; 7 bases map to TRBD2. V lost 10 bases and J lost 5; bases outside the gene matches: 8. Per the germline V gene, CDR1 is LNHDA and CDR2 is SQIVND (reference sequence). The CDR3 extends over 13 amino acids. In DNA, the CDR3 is TGTGCCACCGCTAGCGGACTCCACAATGAGCAGTTCTTC. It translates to CATASGLHNEQFF.

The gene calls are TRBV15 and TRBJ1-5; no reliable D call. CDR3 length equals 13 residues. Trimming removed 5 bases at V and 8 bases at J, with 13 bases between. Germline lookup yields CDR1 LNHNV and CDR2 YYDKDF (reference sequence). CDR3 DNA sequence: TGTGCCACCAGCCTGGAGGGCGATGAGCCCCAGCATTTT. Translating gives CATSLEGDEPQHF.

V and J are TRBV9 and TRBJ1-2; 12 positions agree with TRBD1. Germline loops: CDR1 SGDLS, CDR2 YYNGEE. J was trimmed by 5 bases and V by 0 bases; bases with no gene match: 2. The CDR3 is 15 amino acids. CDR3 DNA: TGTGCCAGCAGCGTAGGGGGACAGGGGGCATATGGCTACACCTTC. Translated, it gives CASSVGGQGAYGYTF. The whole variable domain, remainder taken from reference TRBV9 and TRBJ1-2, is DSGVTQTPKHLITATGQRVTLRCSPRSGDLSVYWYQQSLDQGLQFLIQYYNGEERAKGNILERFSAQQFPDLHSELNLSSLELGDSALYFCASSVGGQGAYGYTFGSGTRLTVV.

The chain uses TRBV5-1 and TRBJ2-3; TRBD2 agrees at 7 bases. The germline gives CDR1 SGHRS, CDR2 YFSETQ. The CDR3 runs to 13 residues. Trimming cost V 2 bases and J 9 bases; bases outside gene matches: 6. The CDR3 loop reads CASSLGDYNTQYF. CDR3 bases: TGCGCCAGCAGCTTAGGGGACTATAACACGCAGTATTTT.

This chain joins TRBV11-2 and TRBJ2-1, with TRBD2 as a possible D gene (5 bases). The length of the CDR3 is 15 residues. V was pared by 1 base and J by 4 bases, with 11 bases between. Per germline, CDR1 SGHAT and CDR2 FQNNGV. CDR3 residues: CASSLVPGSYNEQFF. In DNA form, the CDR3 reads TGTGCCAGCAGCTTAGTCCCTGGGAGTTACAATGAGCAGTTCTTC.

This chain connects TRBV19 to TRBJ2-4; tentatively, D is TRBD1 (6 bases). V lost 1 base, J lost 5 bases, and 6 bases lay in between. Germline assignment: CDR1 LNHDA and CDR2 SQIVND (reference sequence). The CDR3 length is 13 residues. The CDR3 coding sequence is TGTGCCAGTAGTATAGCAGGGGAAAACATTCAGTACTTC. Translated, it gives CASSIAGENIQYF.

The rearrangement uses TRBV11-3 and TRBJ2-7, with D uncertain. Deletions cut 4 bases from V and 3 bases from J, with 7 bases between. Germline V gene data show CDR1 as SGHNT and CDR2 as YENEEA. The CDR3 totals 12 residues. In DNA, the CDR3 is TGTGCCAGCAGCTCCGAACTCTACGAGCAGTACTTC. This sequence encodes CASSSELYEQYF.

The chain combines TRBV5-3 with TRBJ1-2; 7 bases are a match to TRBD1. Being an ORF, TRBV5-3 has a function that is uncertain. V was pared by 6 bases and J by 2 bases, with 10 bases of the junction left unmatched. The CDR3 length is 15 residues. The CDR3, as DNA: TGTGCCAGAAACAAGTACCAGACAGGGAACTATGGCTACACCTTC. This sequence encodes CARNKYQTGNYGYTF.

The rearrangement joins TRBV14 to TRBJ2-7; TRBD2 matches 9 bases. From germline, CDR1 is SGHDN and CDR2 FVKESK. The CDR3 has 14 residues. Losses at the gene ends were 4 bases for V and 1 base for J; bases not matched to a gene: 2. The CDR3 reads CASSRGRGSYEQYF. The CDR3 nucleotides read TGTGCCAGCAGCCGCGGGAGGGGGTCCTACGAGCAGTACTTC. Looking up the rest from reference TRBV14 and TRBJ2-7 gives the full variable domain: EAGVTQFPSHSVIEKGQTVTLRCDPISGHDNLYWYRRVMGKEIKFLLHFVKESKQDESGMPNNRFLAERTGGTYSTLKVQPAELEDSGVYFCASSRGRGSYEQYFGPGTRLTVT.

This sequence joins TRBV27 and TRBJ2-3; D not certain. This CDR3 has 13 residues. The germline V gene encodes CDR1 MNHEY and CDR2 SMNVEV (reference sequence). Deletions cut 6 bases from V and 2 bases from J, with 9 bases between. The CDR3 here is CASRDIDTDTQYF. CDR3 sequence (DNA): TGTGCCAGCAGAGACATCGACACAGATACGCAGTATTTT.

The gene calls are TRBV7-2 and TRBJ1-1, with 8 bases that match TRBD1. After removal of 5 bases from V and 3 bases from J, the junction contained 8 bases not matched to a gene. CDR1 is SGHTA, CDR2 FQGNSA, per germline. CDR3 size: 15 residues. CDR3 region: CASSPGGQVYTEAFF. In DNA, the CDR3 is TGTGCCAGCAGCCCAGGGGGACAGGTCTACACTGAAGCTTTCTTT.

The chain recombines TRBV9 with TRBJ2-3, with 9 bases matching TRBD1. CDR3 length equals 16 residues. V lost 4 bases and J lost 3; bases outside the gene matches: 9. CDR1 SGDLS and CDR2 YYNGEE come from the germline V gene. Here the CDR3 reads CASSLGTGSDTDTQYF. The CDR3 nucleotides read TGTGCCAGCAGCTTAGGGACAGGGTCGGATACAGATACGCAGTATTTT.

CDR3 sequence reads: CASSRTGREAFF. The CDR3 bases are TGCGCCAGCAGCCGAACGGGAAGGGAAGCTTTCTTT. The rearrangement joins TRBV4-1 to TRBJ1-1; D gene unclear. Germline CDR1 is MGHRA and CDR2 is YSYEKL. This CDR3 is 12 amino acids long. Trimming shortened V by 4 bases and J by 8 bases, and 11 bases separated the two germline ends.

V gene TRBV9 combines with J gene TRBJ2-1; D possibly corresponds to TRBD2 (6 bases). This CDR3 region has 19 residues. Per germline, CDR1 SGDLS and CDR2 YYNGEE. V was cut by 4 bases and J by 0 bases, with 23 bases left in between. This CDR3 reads CASSPRALATPSSYNEQFF. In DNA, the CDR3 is TGTGCCAGCAGCCCCAGAGCGCTAGCGACCCCAAGCTCCTACAATGAGCAGTTCTTC.

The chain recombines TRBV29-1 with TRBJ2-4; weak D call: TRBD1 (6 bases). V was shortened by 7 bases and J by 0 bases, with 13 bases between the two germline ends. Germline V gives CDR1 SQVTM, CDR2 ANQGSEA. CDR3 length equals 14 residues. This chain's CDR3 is CSANPGVAKNIQYF. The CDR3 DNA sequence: TGCAGCGCCAATCCAGGGGTAGCCAAAAACATTCAGTACTTC. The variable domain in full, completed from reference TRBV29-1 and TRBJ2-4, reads SAVISQKPSRDICQRGTSLTIQCQVDSQVTMMFWYRQQPGQSLTLIATANQGSEATYESGFVIDKFPISRPNLTFSTLTVSNMSPEDSSIYLCSANPGVAKNIQYFGAGTRLSVL.

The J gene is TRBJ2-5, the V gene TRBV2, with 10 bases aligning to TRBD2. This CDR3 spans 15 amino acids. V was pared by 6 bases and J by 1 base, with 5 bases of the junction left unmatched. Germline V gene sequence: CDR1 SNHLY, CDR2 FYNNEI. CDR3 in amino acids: CASSLPSGSQETQYF. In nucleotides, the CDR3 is TGTGCCAGCAGCCTACCTAGCGGGAGCCAAGAGACCCAGTACTTC.